The clone carrying this TCR beta chain has only one observation. The data are from a study of OX40 agonist ivuxolimab in advanced cancers. Study summary: Patients were dosed intravenously with ivuxolimab at 0.01 to 10 mg/kg every 2 weeks. People in dose escalation had one of these cancers: hepatocellular carcinoma, melanoma, renal cell or head and neck cancer. Among those treated, three patients had partial responses, one with hepatocellular carcinoma and two with cutaneous melanoma.

CDR1 and CDR2 from the germline V gene are DFQATT and SNEGSKA (reference sequence). The CDR3 has 11 amino acids. V lost 4 bases and J lost 2, with 6 bases in between. Some clones are missing from TCRdb's copy, which holds only in-frame ones; the method was immunoSEQ multiplex PCR. The sample shows approximately 74,000 clones, roughly 90% of them seen only once. The material was CD4+ or CD8+ T cells sorted from blood, obtained in a trial of the OX40 agonist ivuxolimab. This clonotype was obtained from an adult with an advanced solid tumor such as melanoma, head and neck, liver or kidney cancer. The chain carries TRBV20-1 and TRBJ2-7; no clear D. CDR3: CSAKRTYEQYF. In nucleotides, the CDR3 is TGCAGTGCTAAACGAACCTACGAGCAGTACTTC.